This T cell receptor (beta chain) came from a study of human T cells and chemical hapten exposure. Overall study context: Variation in per-sample TCR yields came mainly from small pooled library volume differences.

Study outcomes and limitations: DPC sensitization left the count of TCRs above 1 in 1000 unchanged.

Study processing details: Samples contained a median of roughly 96,000 TCRs, with a range of roughly 23,224 to 700,000. TCRdb re-analysed the 5' RACE reads in MiXCR, keeping a single row per CDR3 protein. The V and J calls here are based on TCRdb, not the publication. The sample lists 110,000 or so distinct CDR3 sequences; approximately 20% were seen once. Blood, whole and unfractionated, served as the source for total RNA extraction. As regards this clonotype: Its antigen is currently unknown.

The CDR3 has 17 amino acids. V was clipped by 2 bases and J by 2 bases, with 17 bases between them. Germline V lookup: CDR1 MDHEN, CDR2 SYDVKM. The clonotype originates from a human donor in good health. The rearrangement joins TRBV28 to TRBJ2-3; no reliable D call. The CDR3 nucleotides read TGTGCCAGCAGTTTAGGGTTCTTAGGCGGCTCCACAGATACGCAGTATTTT. Its protein is CASSLGFLGGSTDTQYF.